These 13 T cell receptor beta chains came from one sample sequenced in a study of cytomegalovirus exposure and HLA in healthy donors. Vbeta (60) and Jbeta (13) primers were used in the PCR. The data were produced by immunoSEQ multiplex PCR, yet TCRdb's version contains in-frame clones alone and is incomplete. This table holds about 140,000 clones, around 80% found once. Sample: PBMCs. Receptor source: a male donor in good health and CMV-seronegative.

Turning to this clone: One end of the junction is discordant with germline, which a read error may explain. This chain uses TRBV28 with TRBJ2-7, with unresolved D. There are 12 residues in the CDR3. Germline CDR1 reads MDHEN; CDR2 reads SYDVKM. The CDR3 region has the DNA TGTGCCAGTCACCTAGGCTCGGGTCGTCTTAACTTC. It is translated as CASHLGSGRLNF.

The chain is built from TRBV5-5 and TRBJ1-1; D gene unclear. The CDR3 runs to 13 residues. Trimming pared 4 bases from V and 3 bases from J, leaving 10 bases between. CDR1 is SGHKS, CDR2 YYEKEE, per germline (reference sequence). The CDR3 nucleotides read TGTGCCAGCAGCACCAGGATGTACACTGAAGCTTTCTTT. Translation: CASSTRMYTEAFF.

The CDR3 DNA is TGTGCTAGTGGGGGGGAAGCGGGGGGATACAATGAGCAGTTCTTC. Its translation is CASGGEAGGYNEQFF. This chain joins TRBV12-5 and TRBJ2-1, with 9 bases matching TRBD2. V lost 6 bases to trimming and J lost 4 bases; unmatched junction nucleotides: 7. In germline, CDR1 is LGHNT, CDR2 FRNRAP. CDR3 length equals 15 residues.

This clone occurred a few times. V usage is TRBV4-3 and J usage is TRBJ1-2; D is possibly TRBD1 (6 bases). Per the germline V gene, CDR1 is LGHNA and CDR2 is YSLEER. CDR3 length: 14 amino acids. Trimming removed 0 bases from V and 8 bases from J, with 13 bases in between. This CDR3 reads CASSQEQGKRGYTF. CDR3 nucleotides: TGCGCCAGCAGCCAAGAGCAGGGGAAGAGGGGCTACACCTTC.

This clone was counted once. The chain uses TRBV15 and TRBJ2-7; 10 nucleotides match TRBD1. V trimming: 5 bases; J trimming: 3 bases; junction bases outside the gene matches: 4. The CDR3 contains 14 residues. Germline CDR1 LNHNV, CDR2 YYDKDF (reference sequence). CDR3 sequence reads: CATSPRDRGYEQYF. Written as DNA, the CDR3 is TGTGCCACCAGCCCTCGGGACAGGGGCTACGAGCAGTACTTC.

Written as DNA, the CDR3 is TGTGCCAGCAGCTTTAACCCGGGGAATAATTCACCCCTCCACTTT. Translation: CASSFNPGNNSPLHF. The chain couples TRBV5-6 to TRBJ1-6; D is uncertain. Germline lookup yields CDR1 SGHDT and CDR2 YYEEEE. There are 15 residues in the CDR3. The ends were cut back, 2 bases at V and 5 bases at J, with 11 bases in the middle.

The V call is TRBV27, the J call TRBJ2-7; D may be TRBD2 (6 bases). V was clipped by 5 bases and J by 3 bases, with 17 bases between them. The germline V gene has CDR1 MNHEY and CDR2 SMNVEV (reference sequence). The CDR3 runs to 15 residues. The CDR3: CASSPEGPMLYEQYF. The DNA of the CDR3 is TGTGCCAGCAGTCCGGAGGGACCCATGCTCTACGAGCAGTACTTC.

The rearrangement joins TRBV6-5 to TRBJ2-7; D is possibly TRBD1 (5 bases). Germline CDR1 reads MNHEY; CDR2 reads SVGAGI. The CDR3 is made up of 15 amino acids. Trimming shortened V by 5 bases and J by 6 bases, and 20 bases separated the two germline ends. This chain's CDR3 is CASSPGLPLGLEQYF. The CDR3 region has the DNA TGTGCCAGCAGTCCGGGCCTCCCATTGGGGCTCGAGCAGTACTTC.

The chain carries TRBV28 and TRBJ2-7, with 10 bases lining up with TRBD2. Trimming cost V 4 bases and J 1 base; bases outside gene matches: 1. The CDR3 length is 14 residues. Germline CDR1 and CDR2: MDHEN and SYDVKM. The CDR3: CASSSSGGSYEQYF. For the CDR3, the DNA is TGTGCCAGCAGTTCTAGCGGGGGATCCTACGAGCAGTACTTC.

The chain has TRBV7-9 and TRBJ1-5, with 9 bases matching TRBD1. The CDR3 has 19 residues. Germline lookup yields CDR1 SEHNR and CDR2 FQNEAQ (reference sequence). V trimming: 2 bases; J trimming: 5 bases; junction bases outside the gene matches: 16. The CDR3 bases are TGTGCCAGCAGCTTATGGGCGGGACAGGGCAAAGATCTTGATCAGCCCCAGCATTTT. Its protein is CASSLWAGQGKDLDQPQHF.

In this sample, this clone turned up a few times. The chain employs TRBV19 and TRBJ1-1, with TRBD1 matching 9 bases. The CDR3 covers 13 residues. Trimming cost V 6 bases and J 10 bases; bases outside gene matches: 9. The germline CDR1 and CDR2 sequences are LNHDA and SQIVND (reference sequence). CDR3 DNA sequence: TGTGCCAGTAGCGGACAGGGGCTTTCGGTAGCTTTCTTT. As protein: CASSGQGLSVAFF.

This chain links TRBV12-2 with TRBJ2-3; TRBD2 is the table's D call and was not checked against the DNA. TRBV12-2 constitutes a pseudogene. CDR3 length equals 15 residues. Here the CDR3 reads CASRLVERGSDTQYF. As DNA, the CDR3 is TGTGCAAGTCGCTTAGTGGAAAGAGGGTCAGATACGCAGTATTTT.

This chain links TRBV7-2 with TRBJ2-1, with TRBD1 identical over 7 bases. The germline CDR1 and CDR2 sequences are SGHTA and FQGNSA. After removal of 3 bases from V and 0 bases from J, the junction contained 2 bases not matched to a gene. The CDR3 totals 15 residues. The CDR3 nucleotides are TGTGCCAGCAGCTTTGGGACAGTCTCCTACAATGAGCAGTTCTTC. Encoded protein: CASSFGTVSYNEQFF.